The 24 T cell receptor beta chains listed next were all sequenced from one sample in a study of shared T cell receptors in the human thymus. Only in-frame clones appear in the TCRdb table, and some are missing; sequencing was by immunoSEQ multiplex PCR. Found here are roughly 560,000 clones, roughly 74% of them singletons; the top ten hold more than 0.01%. The same specimen was also included in a second study, on human thymus T cells.

Sequencing was done on a sample of thymocytes. These receptors were obtained from a boy in the first two years of life with a congenital heart defect.

The V gene is TRBV4-2, the J gene TRBJ2-7; 7 nucleotides line up with TRBD2. The CDR3 length is 15 residues. The trim removed 0 bases at V and 3 bases at J, leaving 5 bases unmatched. Looked up from germline, CDR1 is LGHNA and CDR2 is YNFKEQ. In DNA form, the CDR3 reads TGTGCCAGCAGCCAAGAAAGCGGGAAACTCTACGAGCAGTACTTC. It encodes CASSQESGKLYEQYF.

The rearrangement links TRBV29-1 to TRBJ1-1, with 8 nucleotides matching TRBD1. The CDR3 is 13 amino acids. CDR1 and CDR2 (germline): SQVTM, ANQGSEA. V lost 7 bases to trimming and J lost 0 bases; unmatched junction nucleotides: 4. In DNA, the CDR3 is TGCAGCGCCTGGACAGGGATGAACACTGAAGCTTTCTTT. Protein product: CSAWTGMNTEAFF.

In this sample, this clone turned up once. The genes are TRBV10-1 and TRBJ2-5; 11 bases agree with TRBD2. Per the germline V gene, CDR1 is WNHNN and CDR2 is SYGVQD (reference sequence). The V gene end was trimmed by 5 bases and the J gene end by 3 bases; junction bases not matched to a gene: 8. This CDR3 region has 16 residues. The CDR3 protein is CASSRALAGEKETQYF. CDR3 in DNA: TGCGCCAGCAGTCGAGCACTAGCGGGAGAGAAAGAGACCCAGTACTTC.

V usage is TRBV5-1 and J usage is TRBJ1-2; TRBD1 might be the D (6 bases). This CDR3 spans 19 amino acids. CDR1 is SGHRS and CDR2 is YFSETQ in the germline V gene. Trimming shortened V by 2 bases and J by 4 bases, and 27 bases separated the two germline ends. CDR3 nucleotides: TGCGCCAGCAGCTTAGGTAGGGACATTGACGCCCTAGTCGGCTATGGCTACACCTTC. Its protein product is CASSLGRDIDALVGYGYTF.

The chain uses TRBV25-1 and TRBJ2-1; 13 positions agree with TRBD2. This CDR3 spans 15 amino acids. Germline-derived CDR1 and CDR2 are MGHDK and SYGVNS. V trimming: 10 bases; J trimming: 3 bases; junction bases outside the gene matches: 6. The CDR3 loop is CATRTSGSGYNEQFF. The CDR3 bases are TGTGCCACCCGGACTAGCGGGAGTGGCTACAATGAGCAGTTCTTC.

The count of this clone is one. The gene calls are TRBV7-2 and TRBJ2-1; 10 nucleotides match TRBD2. V dropped 5 bases and J dropped 8; count of bases not matched to a gene: 12. Germline loops: CDR1 SGHTA, CDR2 FQGNSA. The CDR3 contains 16 residues. The DNA for the CDR3 is TGTGCCAGCAGCATACCTAGCGGGAGTGTAGCCGATGAGCAGTTCTTC. This encodes CASSIPSGSVADEQFF.

This clone was recorded a few times. The J gene is TRBJ2-2, the V gene TRBV7-6; D possibly corresponds to TRBD2 (6 bases). Trimming cost V 3 bases and J 4 bases, with 9 bases left between them. The CDR3 has 14 amino acids. Germline V gives CDR1 SGHVS, CDR2 FNYEAQ. CDR3 sequence: CASSFRDFTGELFF. CDR3 coding DNA: TGTGCCAGCAGCTTCCGGGACTTCACCGGGGAGCTGTTTTTT.

This clone came up a few times. The J gene is TRBJ2-4, the V gene TRBV19; a weak D match, TRBD2 (7 bases). V was shortened by 5 bases and J by 0 bases, with 29 bases between the two germline ends. The CDR3 is made up of 21 amino acids. Germline assignment: CDR1 LNHDA and CDR2 SQIVND (reference sequence). This CDR3 is CASSQTPEGGGELLAKNIQYF. CDR3 sequence (DNA): TGTGCCAGTAGTCAAACCCCGGAGGGGGGAGGGGAATTGTTAGCCAAAAACATTCAGTACTTC.

This chain connects TRBV12-5 to TRBJ1-5; D uncertain. Between the trimmed V and J ends, which lost 6 bases and 2 bases, there was a span of 8 bases. The CDR3 consists of 13 residues. Germline V gene data show CDR1 as LGHNT and CDR2 as FRNRAP. CDR3 region: CASGQSCNQPQHF. CDR3 in DNA: TGTGCTAGTGGACAGTCCTGCAATCAGCCCCAGCATTTT. Based on the CDR3 plus reference TRBV12-5 and TRBJ1-5, the full variable domain is DARVTQTPRHKVTEMGQEVTMRCQPILGHNTVFWYRQTMMQGLELLAYFRNRAPLDDSGMPKDRFSAEMPDATLATLKIQPSEPRDSAVYFCASGQSCNQPQHFGDGTRLSIL.

V gene TRBV30 combines with J gene TRBJ2-2, with 10 bases that match TRBD1. V gave up 2 bases and J gave up 2 bases; unmatched junction bases: 5. This CDR3 is built from 16 residues. Per germline, CDR1 GTSNPN and CDR2 SVGIG (reference sequence). The CDR3 DNA is TGTGCCTGGAGTCTAGGGACAGGGGATAACACCGGGGAGCTGTTTTTT. Amino acid sequence: CAWSLGTGDNTGELFF. Complete variable domain (other parts from reference TRBV30 and TRBJ2-2): SQTIHQWPATLVQPVGSPLSLECTVEGTSNPNLYWYRQAAGRGLQLLFYSVGIGQISSEVPQNLSASRPQDRQFILSSKKLLLSDSGFYLCAWSLGTGDNTGELFFGEGSRLTVL.

This clone was seen just once. The rearrangement joins TRBV5-6 to TRBJ1-1; no reliable D call. Germline assignment: CDR1 SGHDT and CDR2 YYEEEE. Trimming cost V 0 bases and J 2 bases, with 23 bases left between them. CDR3 length equals 19 residues. The CDR3: CASSLGLVYPNILNTEAFF. Written as DNA, the CDR3 is TGTGCCAGCAGCTTGGGTCTCGTTTACCCAAATATTCTAAACACTGAAGCTTTCTTT. The full variable domain, completed using reference TRBV5-6 and TRBJ1-1, is DAGVTQSPTHLIKTRGQQVTLRCSPKSGHDTVSWYQQALGQGPQFIFQYYEEEERQRGNFPDRFSGHQFPNYSSELNVNALLLGDSALYLCASSLGLVYPNILNTEAFFGQGTRLTVV.

The J gene is TRBJ2-1, the V gene TRBV7-9; 8 bases agree with TRBD2. J was trimmed by 0 bases and V by 1 base; bases with no gene match: 5. The germline gives CDR1 SEHNR, CDR2 FQNEAQ (reference sequence). The CDR3 is made up of 17 amino acids. CDR3 protein: CASSLGLRGGSYNEQFF. CDR3 DNA sequence: TGTGCCAGCAGCTTAGGACTTCGGGGGGGCTCCTACAATGAGCAGTTCTTC.

CDR3 amino acids: CASSSGSSGRTSREQFF. The CDR3, as DNA: TGTGCCAGCAGTTCGGGCTCTAGCGGGAGGACCTCCCGGGAGCAGTTCTTC. The chain carries TRBV28 and TRBJ2-1; TRBD2 matches at 11 bases. V was clipped by 4 bases and J by 10 bases; unmatched bases: 15. This CDR3 comprises 17 residues. Germline V gene data show CDR1 as MDHEN and CDR2 as SYDVKM.

The V call is TRBV30, the J call TRBJ1-2, with no clear D. The CDR3 runs to 12 residues. Germline-derived CDR1 and CDR2 are GTSNPN and SVGIG (reference sequence). Trimming stripped 5 bases from V and 4 bases from J, with 11 bases between. The CDR3 protein is CAWGPTVYGYTF. The CDR3 DNA is TGTGCCTGGGGGCCGACCGTCTATGGCTACACCTTC.

The genes are TRBV4-2 and TRBJ2-7, with TRBD1 as a possible D gene (6 bases). The CDR3 has 16 residues. With 3 bases removed from V and 0 bases from J, the gap between germline ends came to 15 bases. Looked up from germline, CDR1 is LGHNA and CDR2 is YNFKEQ. The CDR3 here is CASSQQDRPYSYEQYF. The CDR3 nucleotides are TGTGCCAGCAGCCAGCAGGACAGACCTTACTCCTACGAGCAGTACTTC.

V and J are TRBV5-1 and TRBJ2-7; D perhaps matches TRBD2 (5 bases). Trimming pared 0 bases from V and 2 bases from J, leaving 6 bases between. The CDR3 is 13 residues long. Looked up from germline, CDR1 is SGHRS and CDR2 is YFSETQ. The CDR3 spells CASSLAGTYEQYF. CDR3 DNA: TGCGCCAGCAGCTTGGCCGGGACCTACGAGCAGTACTTC.

The rearrangement joins TRBV5-1 to TRBJ1-2, with D tentatively TRBD1 (6 bases). This CDR3 has 13 residues. The germline CDR1 and CDR2 sequences are SGHRS and YFSETQ. The V end lost 4 bases, the J end lost 7 bases, and 14 bases lay between the germline ends. The CDR3 DNA follows: TGCGCCAGCAGCCCTGAGTGGGGGCTTGGCTACACCTTC. Translation: CASSPEWGLGYTF.

A single count supports this clone. The CDR3 loop reads CSVEDDRAGGRYEQYF. The CDR3 bases are TGCAGCGTTGAAGACGATCGGGCGGGAGGTCGTTACGAGCAGTACTTC. J is TRBJ2-7 and V is TRBV29-1; 8 nucleotides match TRBD2. The CDR3 runs 16 residues. With V trimmed by 0 bases and J by 4 bases, 11 bases remained unmatched. CDR1 is SQVTM and CDR2 is ANQGSEA in the germline V gene.

The chain combines TRBV2 with TRBJ2-5, with D possibly matching TRBD1 (5 bases). In germline, CDR1 is SNHLY, CDR2 FYNNEI. The CDR3 is made up of 13 amino acids. Trimming shortened V by 5 bases and J by 2 bases, and 9 bases separated the two germline ends. The CDR3 spells CASSPQGQETQYF. In DNA, the CDR3 is TGTGCCAGCAGTCCCCAGGGTCAAGAGACCCAGTACTTC.

The chain joins TRBV19 to TRBJ2-7; 7 bases fit TRBD1. The CDR3 runs to 14 residues. V gave up 8 bases and J gave up 2 bases; unmatched junction bases: 9. The V gene's germline CDR1 is LNHDA and CDR2 SQIVND (reference sequence). The CDR3 sequence: CASANQGDTYEQYF. In DNA form, the CDR3 reads TGTGCCAGTGCGAACCAGGGGGATACCTACGAGCAGTACTTC. The entire variable domain, with the rest obtained from reference TRBV19 and TRBJ2-7, is as follows: DGGITQSPKYLFRKEGQNVTLSCEQNLNHDAMYWYRQDPGQGLRLIYYSQIVNDFQKGDIAEGYSVSREKKESFPLTVTSAQKNPTAFYLCASANQGDTYEQYFGPGTRLTVT.

This clone has just a few counts. The chain recombines TRBV7-9 with TRBJ2-7, with D possibly matching TRBD2 (5 bases). Germline CDR1 and CDR2: SEHNR and FQNEAQ (reference sequence). Trimming shortened V by 5 bases and J by 7 bases, and 15 bases separated the two germline ends. This CDR3 comprises 13 residues. The CDR3 reads CASSQDSMGEQYF. The CDR3 nucleotides are TGTGCCAGCAGCCAGGACTCTATGGGAGAGCAGTACTTC.

The chain couples TRBV10-2 to TRBJ1-1, with 11 nucleotides matching TRBD1. V shed 10 bases, J shed 0 bases, and the junction held 10 bases outside the gene matches. The CDR3 has 16 residues. CDR1 and CDR2 from the germline V gene are WSHSY and SAAADI. CDR3 sequence reads: CATGTGGGKMNTEAFF. The CDR3 coding sequence is TGCGCCACAGGGACAGGGGGGGGAAAGATGAACACTGAAGCTTTCTTT.

The chain is built from TRBV5-1 and TRBJ2-6, with D unclear. Looked up from germline, CDR1 is SGHRS and CDR2 is YFSETQ. The CDR3 is 16 amino acids. V lost 3 bases and J lost 3, with 13 bases in between. CDR3 region: CASSSPTEDGANVLTF. In nucleotides, the CDR3 is TGCGCCAGCAGCTCCCCAACAGAAGATGGGGCCAACGTCCTGACTTTC. The full variable domain, rest sourced from reference TRBV5-1 and TRBJ2-6, is KAGVTQTPRYLIKTRGQQVTLSCSPISGHRSVSWYQQTPGQGLQFLFEYFSETQRNKGNFPGRFSGRQFSNSRSEMNVSTLELGDSALYLCASSSPTEDGANVLTFGAGSRLTVL.

This rearrangement joins TRBV7-6 to TRBJ2-1; TRBD1 matches at 12 bases. The CDR3 loop spans 19 amino acids. Looked up from germline, CDR1 is SGHVS and CDR2 is FNYEAQ. With V trimmed by 1 base and J by 1 base, 8 bases remained unmatched. The DNA of the CDR3 is TGTGCCAGCAGCTTAGATCTAGGGACAGGGGGCTGGTCCTACAATGAGCAGTTCTTC. It codes for CASSLDLGTGGWSYNEQFF. The variable domain in full, with the rest retrieved from reference TRBV7-6 and TRBJ2-1, is GAGVSQSPRYKVTKRGQDVALRCDPISGHVSLYWYRQALGQGPEFLTYFNYEAQQDKSGLPNDRFSAERPEGSISTLTIQRTEQRDSAMYRCASSLDLGTGGWSYNEQFFGPGTRLTVL.